This T cell receptor beta chain was captured in a study of regulatory T cells in long-lasting Graves disease. There are 16 residues in the CDR3. Germline V lookup: CDR1 SGDLS, CDR2 YYNGEE. J gave up 7 bases and V 3 bases, and 14 bases lay outside the gene matches. The time point is: newly diagnosed GD, antithyroid drugs for less than 3 months. Generation of the TCR library employed RNA extracted from PBMCs. CDR3 regions were amplified by Arm-PCR using iRepertoire HTBI primers to build TCR beta libraries. TCRdb reanalysed the multiplex PCR reads using MiXCR and keeps one entry per CDR3 protein. This repertoire shows some 340,000 distinct CDR3 sequences, about 10% found once; its top ten account for 18%. This sample also belongs to another study, concerning T cells in Graves' hyperthyroidism and ophthalmopathy.

The input for sequencing was peripheral blood mononuclear cells (PBMCs), taken at new diagnosis, from a patient treated with antithyroid drugs. The genes are TRBV9 and TRBJ1-2; 8 positions agree with TRBD1. This TCR was recovered from a woman aged 18-30 years with Graves disease. The CDR3 nucleotides are TGTGCCAGCAGCGCTTATCCGGGACAGGCCCGCGCTGGCTACACCTTC. Translating gives CASSAYPGQARAGYTF.